The 5 T cell receptor beta chains listed next were all sequenced from one sample in a study of cytomegalovirus exposure and HLA in healthy donors. In the PCR, 60 Vbeta and 13 Jbeta primers were used. TCRdb's table, derived via immunoSEQ multiplex PCR, lists solely in-frame clones and lacks some. The table includes some 150,000 clones, approximately 80% detected once. The sample comprised PBMCs. The receptors shown here come from a male donor in good health and CMV-seronegative.

The chain has TRBV4-3 and TRBJ2-2; D may be TRBD2 (6 bases). CDR3 length: 14 amino acids. CDR1 and CDR2 from the germline V gene are LGHNA and YSLEER. V dropped 1 base and J dropped 8 bases, with 11 bases sitting between them. Written as DNA, the CDR3 is TGCGCCAGCAGCCAAGCGGGGGAGGCGGGGGAGCTGTTTTTT. Protein: CASSQAGEAGELFF.

V usage is TRBV7-9 and J usage is TRBJ2-1, with D perhaps TRBD1 (5 bases). Germline values: CDR1 SEHNR, CDR2 FQNEAQ (reference sequence). V lost 1 base to trimming and J lost 5 bases, with 12 bases between them. The CDR3 extends over 15 amino acids. The CDR3: CASSLGTLKDNEQFF. CDR3 DNA: TGTGCCAGCAGCTTAGGGACACTCAAAGACAATGAGCAGTTCTTC.

The rearrangement links TRBV5-1 to TRBJ2-1; TRBD2 is a possible D gene (7 bases). The CDR3 runs to 13 residues. V lost 4 bases, J lost 7 bases, and 12 bases lay in between. Germline assignment: CDR1 SGHRS and CDR2 YFSETQ. The CDR3 DNA is TGCGCCAGCAGCCGGGGGGCCAGGAATGAGCAGTTCTTC. Translated: CASSRGARNEQFF.

Details on this clone: The same CDR3 also results from other DNA sequences found in this sample. V gene TRBV7-2 combines with J gene TRBJ1-6; D not resolved. CDR1 is SGHTA and CDR2 is FQGNSA in the germline V gene. This CDR3 has 14 amino acids. V was cut by 1 base and J by 6 bases, with 7 bases left in between. The CDR3 here is CASSLGGLNSPLHF. The CDR3 nucleotides read TGTGCCAGCAGCTTAGGAGGGCTTAATTCACCCCTCCACTTT.

This clone has just a few counts. The chain employs TRBV2 and TRBJ1-1; 9 nucleotides match TRBD1. Germline assignment: CDR1 SNHLY and CDR2 FYNNEI. This CDR3 spans 12 amino acids. V lost 4 bases and J lost 9; bases outside the gene matches: 3. The CDR3 bases are TGTGCCAGCAGTGTACAGGGGGCCAAAGCTTTCTTT. Protein product: CASSVQGAKAFF.